Included here is one TCR beta chain sequence, with context. Profiling relied on immunoSEQ multiplex PCR, and the TCRdb table lists in-frame clones only, not all of them. The sample has about 140,000 clones; 88% are singletons. The trim removed 7 bases at V and 1 base at J, leaving 3 bases unmatched. CDR1 is SQVTM, CDR2 ANQGSEA, per germline. The CDR3 spans 12 residues. The data are from a study of cytomegalovirus exposure and HLA in healthy donors. Sequences were obtained from PBMCs. The origin of this receptor is a woman between 18 and 29 years old in good health and CMV-seropositive. The gene calls are TRBV29-1 and TRBJ1-1; TRBD1 matches at 7 bases. CDR3 protein: CSGGTENTEAFF. The DNA of the CDR3 is TGCAGCGGTGGGACAGAGAACACTGAAGCTTTCTTT.